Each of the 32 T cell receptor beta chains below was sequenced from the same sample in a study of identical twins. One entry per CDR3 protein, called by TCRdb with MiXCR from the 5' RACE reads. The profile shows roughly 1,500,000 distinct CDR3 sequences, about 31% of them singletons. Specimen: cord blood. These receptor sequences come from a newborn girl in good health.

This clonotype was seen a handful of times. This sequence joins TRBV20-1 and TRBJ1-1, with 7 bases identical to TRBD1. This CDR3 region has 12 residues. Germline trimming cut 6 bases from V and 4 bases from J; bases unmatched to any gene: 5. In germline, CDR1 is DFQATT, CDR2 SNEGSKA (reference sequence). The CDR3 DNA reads TGCAGTGCAGACAGGGTGAGCACTGAAGCTTTCTTT. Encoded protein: CSADRVSTEAFF.

The chain's CDR3 is CASSPFGQGGEKLFF. The CDR3 bases are TGTGCCAGCTCACCATTTGGACAGGGGGGCGAAAAACTGTTTTTT. V is TRBV18 and J is TRBJ1-4; 10 bases fit TRBD1. CDR1 and CDR2 from the germline V gene are KGHSH and LQKENI. The V segment lost 2 bases and the J segment 8 bases; nucleotides outside the gene matches: 5. The CDR3 covers 15 residues.

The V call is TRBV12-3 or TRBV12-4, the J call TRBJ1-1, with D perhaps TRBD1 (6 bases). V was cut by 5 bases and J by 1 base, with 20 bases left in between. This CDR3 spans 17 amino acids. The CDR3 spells CASSGRTAWRRNTEAFF. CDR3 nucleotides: TGTGCCAGCAGTGGCCGGACAGCGTGGAGGAGGAACACTGAAGCTTTCTTT.

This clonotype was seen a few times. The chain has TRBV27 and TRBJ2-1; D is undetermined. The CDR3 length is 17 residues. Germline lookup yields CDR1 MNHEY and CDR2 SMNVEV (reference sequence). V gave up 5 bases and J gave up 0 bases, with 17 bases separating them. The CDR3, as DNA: TGTGCCAGCAGTCCTCTGGCGTGGTCAAGCTCCTACAATGAGCAGTTCTTC. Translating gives CASSPLAWSSSYNEQFF.

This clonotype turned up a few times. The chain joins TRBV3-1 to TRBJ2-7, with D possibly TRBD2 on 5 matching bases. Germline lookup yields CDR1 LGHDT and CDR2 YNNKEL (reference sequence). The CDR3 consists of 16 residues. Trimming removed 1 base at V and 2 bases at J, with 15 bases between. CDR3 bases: TGTGCCAGCAGCCAAGGGGCATTGGGAGCCACCTACGAGCAGTACTTC. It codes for CASSQGALGATYEQYF.

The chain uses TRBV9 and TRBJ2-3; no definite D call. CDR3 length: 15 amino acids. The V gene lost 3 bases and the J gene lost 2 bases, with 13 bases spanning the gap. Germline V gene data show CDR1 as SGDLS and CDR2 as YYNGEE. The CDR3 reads CASSDRWEVTDTQYF. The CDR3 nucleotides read TGTGCCAGCAGCGACCGATGGGAAGTCACAGATACGCAGTATTTT.

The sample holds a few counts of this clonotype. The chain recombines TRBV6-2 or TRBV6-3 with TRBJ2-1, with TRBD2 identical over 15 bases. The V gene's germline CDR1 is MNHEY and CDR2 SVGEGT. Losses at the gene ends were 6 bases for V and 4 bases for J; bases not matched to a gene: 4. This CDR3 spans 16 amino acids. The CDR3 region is CASRSGLAGGYNEQFF. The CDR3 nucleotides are TGTGCCAGCAGATCCGGACTAGCGGGGGGGTACAATGAGCAGTTCTTC.

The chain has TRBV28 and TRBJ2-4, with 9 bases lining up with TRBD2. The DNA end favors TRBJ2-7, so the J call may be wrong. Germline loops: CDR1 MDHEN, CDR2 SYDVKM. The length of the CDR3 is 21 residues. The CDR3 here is CASSLSLWGGGRDSGHYEQYF. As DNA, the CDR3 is TGTGCCAGCAGTTTATCTCTCTGGGGTGGCGGGAGGGATAGCGGGCATTACGAGCAGTACTTC.

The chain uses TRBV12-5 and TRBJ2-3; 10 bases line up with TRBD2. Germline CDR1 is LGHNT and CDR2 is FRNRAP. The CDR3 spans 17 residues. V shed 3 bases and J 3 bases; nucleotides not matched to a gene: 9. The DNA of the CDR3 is TGTGCTAGTGGTTTATATAGCGGGGGGAGACTAACAGATACGCAGTATTTT. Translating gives CASGLYSGGRLTDTQYF.

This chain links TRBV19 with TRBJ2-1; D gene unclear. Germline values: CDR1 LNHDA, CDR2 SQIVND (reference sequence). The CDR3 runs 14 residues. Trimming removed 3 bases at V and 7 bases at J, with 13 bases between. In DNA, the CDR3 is TGTGCCAGTAGTATCCGTTTGGCCACAAATGAGCAGTTCTTC. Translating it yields CASSIRLATNEQFF.

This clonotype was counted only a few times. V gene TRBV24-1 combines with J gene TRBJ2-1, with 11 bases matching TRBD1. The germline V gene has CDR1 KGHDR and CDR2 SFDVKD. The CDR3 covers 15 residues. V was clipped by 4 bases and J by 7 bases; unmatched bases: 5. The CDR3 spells CATSEPGQGVNEQFF. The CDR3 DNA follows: TGTGCCACCAGTGAACCGGGACAGGGGGTGAATGAGCAGTTCTTC.

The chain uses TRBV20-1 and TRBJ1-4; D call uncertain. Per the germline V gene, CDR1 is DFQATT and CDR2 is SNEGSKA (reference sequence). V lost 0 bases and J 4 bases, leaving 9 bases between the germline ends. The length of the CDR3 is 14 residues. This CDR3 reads CSARDLGYNEKLFF. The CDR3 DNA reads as TGCAGTGCTAGAGATTTGGGCTATAATGAAAAACTGTTTTTT.

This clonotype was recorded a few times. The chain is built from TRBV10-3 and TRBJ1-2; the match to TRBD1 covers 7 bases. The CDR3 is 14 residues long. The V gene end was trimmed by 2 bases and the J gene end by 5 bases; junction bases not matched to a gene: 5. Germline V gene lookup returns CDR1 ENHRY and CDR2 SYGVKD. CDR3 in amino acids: CAISERGLGYGYTF. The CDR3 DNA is TGTGCCATCAGTGAGAGGGGGCTGGGTTATGGCTACACCTTC.

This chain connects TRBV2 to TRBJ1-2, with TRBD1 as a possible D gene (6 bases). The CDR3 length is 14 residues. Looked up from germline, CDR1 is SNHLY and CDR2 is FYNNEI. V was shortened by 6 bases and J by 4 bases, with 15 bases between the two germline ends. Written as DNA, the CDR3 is TGTGCCAGCAGCGAAACAGGGATCAGCTATGGCTACACCTTC. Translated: CASSETGISYGYTF.

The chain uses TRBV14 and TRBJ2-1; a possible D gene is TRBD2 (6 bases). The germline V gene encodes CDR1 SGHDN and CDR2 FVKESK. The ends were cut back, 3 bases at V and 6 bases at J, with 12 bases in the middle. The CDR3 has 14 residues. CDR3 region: CASSQAGTGNEQFF. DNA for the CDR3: TGTGCCAGCAGCCAGGCGGGAACGGGCAATGAGCAGTTCTTC.

CDR3 sequence (DNA): TGTGCCAGTAGTATCGCAGGATCTGGGGCCAACGTCCTGACTTTC. Translating gives CASSIAGSGANVLTF. The chain combines TRBV19 with TRBJ2-6; D ambiguous. Germline V lookup: CDR1 LNHDA, CDR2 SQIVND (reference sequence). CDR3 size: 15 residues. V lost 3 bases and J lost 1, with 7 bases in between.

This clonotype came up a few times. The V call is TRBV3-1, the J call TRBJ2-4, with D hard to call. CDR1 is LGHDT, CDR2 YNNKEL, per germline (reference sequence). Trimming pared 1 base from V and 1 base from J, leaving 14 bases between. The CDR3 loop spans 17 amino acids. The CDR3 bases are TGTGCCAGCAGCCAAGGAGGTGGGTTCGTGGCCAAAAACATTCAGTACTTC. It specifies CASSQGGGFVAKNIQYF.

The chain's CDR3 is CASSLLIAEETQYF. DNA of the CDR3: TGTGCCAGCAGCTTATTAATAGCGGAAGAGACCCAGTACTTC. This rearrangement joins TRBV11-2 to TRBJ2-5; TRBD2 is a possible D gene (6 bases). Trimming removed 2 bases at V and 3 bases at J, with 10 bases between. Germline assignment: CDR1 SGHAT and CDR2 FQNNGV. The CDR3 runs to 14 residues.

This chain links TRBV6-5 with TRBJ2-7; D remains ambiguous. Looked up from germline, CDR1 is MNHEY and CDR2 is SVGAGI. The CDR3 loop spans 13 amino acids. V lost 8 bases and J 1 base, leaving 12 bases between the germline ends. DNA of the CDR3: TGTGCCAGCGCCCCACTCCAGTCCTACGAGCAGTACTTC. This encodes CASAPLQSYEQYF.

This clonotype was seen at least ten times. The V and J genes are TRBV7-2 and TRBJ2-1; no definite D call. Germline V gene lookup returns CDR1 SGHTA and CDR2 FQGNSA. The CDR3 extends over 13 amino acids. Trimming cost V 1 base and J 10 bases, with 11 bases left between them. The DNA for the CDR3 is TGTGCCAGCAGCTTAGTTGGTACGGCAGAGCAGTTCTTC. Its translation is CASSLVGTAEQFF.

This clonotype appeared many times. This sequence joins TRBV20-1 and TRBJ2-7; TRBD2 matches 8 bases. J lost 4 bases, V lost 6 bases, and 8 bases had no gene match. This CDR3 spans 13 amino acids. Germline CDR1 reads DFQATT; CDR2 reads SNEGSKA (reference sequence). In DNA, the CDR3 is TGCAGTGCCGCGATAGCGGGACGGTACGAGCAGTACTTC. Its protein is CSAAIAGRYEQYF.

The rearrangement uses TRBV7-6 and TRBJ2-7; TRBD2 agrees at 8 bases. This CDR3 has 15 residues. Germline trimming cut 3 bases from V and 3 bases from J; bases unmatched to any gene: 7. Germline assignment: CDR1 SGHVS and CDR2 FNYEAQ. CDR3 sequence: CASSLAGTSNYEQYF. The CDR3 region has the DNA TGTGCCAGCAGCTTGGCCGGGACTAGTAACTACGAGCAGTACTTC. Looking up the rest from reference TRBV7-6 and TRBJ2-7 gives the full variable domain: GAGVSQSPRYKVTKRGQDVALRCDPISGHVSLYWYRQALGQGPEFLTYFNYEAQQDKSGLPNDRFSAERPEGSISTLTIQRTEQRDSAMYRCASSLAGTSNYEQYFGPGTRLTVT.

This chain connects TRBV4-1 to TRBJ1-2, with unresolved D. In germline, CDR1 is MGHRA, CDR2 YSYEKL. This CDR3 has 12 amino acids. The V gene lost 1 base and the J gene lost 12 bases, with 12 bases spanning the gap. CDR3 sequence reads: CASSQVGYGHTF. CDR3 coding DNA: TGCGCCAGCAGCCAAGTTGGGTACGGACACACCTTC.

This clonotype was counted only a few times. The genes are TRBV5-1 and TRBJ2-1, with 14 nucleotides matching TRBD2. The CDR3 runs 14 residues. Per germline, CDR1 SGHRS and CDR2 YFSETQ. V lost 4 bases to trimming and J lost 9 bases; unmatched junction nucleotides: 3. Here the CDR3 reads CASSGTSGSTEQFF. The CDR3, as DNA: TGCGCCAGCAGCGGGACTAGCGGGAGTACTGAGCAGTTCTTC.

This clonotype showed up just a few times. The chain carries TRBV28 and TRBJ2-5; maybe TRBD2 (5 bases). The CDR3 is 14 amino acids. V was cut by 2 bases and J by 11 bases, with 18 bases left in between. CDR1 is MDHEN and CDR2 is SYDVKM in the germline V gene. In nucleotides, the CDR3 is TGTGCCAGCAGTTTAGGATTAGGAGGCAATGAGCAGTACTTC. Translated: CASSLGLGGNEQYF.

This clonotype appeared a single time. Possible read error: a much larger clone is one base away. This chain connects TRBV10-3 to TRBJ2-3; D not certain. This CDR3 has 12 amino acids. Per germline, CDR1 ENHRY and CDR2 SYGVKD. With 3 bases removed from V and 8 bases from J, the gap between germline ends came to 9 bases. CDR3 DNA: TGTGCCATCAGTGATAGTGCAGGTACGCAGTATTTT. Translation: CAISDSAGTQYF.

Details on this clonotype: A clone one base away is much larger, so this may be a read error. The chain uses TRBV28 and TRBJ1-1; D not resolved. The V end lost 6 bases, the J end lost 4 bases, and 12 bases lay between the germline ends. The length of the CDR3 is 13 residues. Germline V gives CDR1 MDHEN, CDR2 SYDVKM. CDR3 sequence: CASSDGGITEAFF. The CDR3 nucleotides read TGTGCCAGCAGCGACGGAGGGATCACTGAAGCTTTCTTT.

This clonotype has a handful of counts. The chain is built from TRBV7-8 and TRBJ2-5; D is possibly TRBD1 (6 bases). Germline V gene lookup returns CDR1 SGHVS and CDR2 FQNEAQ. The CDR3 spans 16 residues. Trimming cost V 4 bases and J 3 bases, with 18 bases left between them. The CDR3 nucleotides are TGTGCCAGCAGCTATAGATATAGGGGGATTGAAGAGACCCAGTACTTC. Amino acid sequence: CASSYRYRGIEETQYF.

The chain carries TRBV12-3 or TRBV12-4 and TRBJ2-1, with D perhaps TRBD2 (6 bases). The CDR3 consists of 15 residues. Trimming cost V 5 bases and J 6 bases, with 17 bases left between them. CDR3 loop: CASSPKSTSRNEQFF. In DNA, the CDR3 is TGTGCCAGCAGTCCTAAATCGACTAGTCGCAATGAGCAGTTCTTC.

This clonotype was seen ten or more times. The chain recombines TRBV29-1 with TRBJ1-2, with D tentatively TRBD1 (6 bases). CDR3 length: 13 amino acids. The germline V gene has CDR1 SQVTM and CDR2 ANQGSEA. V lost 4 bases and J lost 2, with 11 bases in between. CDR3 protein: CSVAGTPNYGYTF. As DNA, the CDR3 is TGCAGCGTTGCAGGGACACCAAACTATGGCTACACCTTC.

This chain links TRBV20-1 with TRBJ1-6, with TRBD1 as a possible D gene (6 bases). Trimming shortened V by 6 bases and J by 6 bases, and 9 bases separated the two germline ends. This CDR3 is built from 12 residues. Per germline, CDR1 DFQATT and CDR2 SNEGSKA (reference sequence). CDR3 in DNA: TGCAGTGCCCCCAGGGGTAATTCACCCCTCCACTTT. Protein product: CSAPRGNSPLHF.

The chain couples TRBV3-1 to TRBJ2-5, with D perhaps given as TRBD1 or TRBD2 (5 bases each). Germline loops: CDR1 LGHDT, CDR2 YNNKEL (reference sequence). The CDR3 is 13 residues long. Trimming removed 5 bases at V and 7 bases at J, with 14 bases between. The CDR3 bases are TGTGCCAGCAGCTCACAGGTCGCGGGGACCCAGTACTTC. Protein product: CASSSQVAGTQYF.